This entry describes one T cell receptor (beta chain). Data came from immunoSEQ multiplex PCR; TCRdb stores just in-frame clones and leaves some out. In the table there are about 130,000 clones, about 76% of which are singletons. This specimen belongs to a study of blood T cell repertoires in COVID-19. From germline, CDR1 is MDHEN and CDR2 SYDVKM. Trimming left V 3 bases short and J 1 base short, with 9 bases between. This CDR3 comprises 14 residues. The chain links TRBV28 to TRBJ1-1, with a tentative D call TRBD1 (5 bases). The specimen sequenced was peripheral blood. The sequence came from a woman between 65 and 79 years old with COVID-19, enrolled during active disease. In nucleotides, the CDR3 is TGTGCCAGCAGTTTGACGGGGGGGAACACTGAAGCTTTCTTT. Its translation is CASSLTGGNTEAFF.